Each of the 9 T cell receptor beta chains below was sequenced from the same sample in a study of Tregs in tolerant kidney transplant recipients. Sequencing was performed with immunoSEQ multiplex PCR; in TCRdb, only in-frame clones are kept and a portion is missing. The table lists roughly 18,000 clones, around 82% of them singletons. The specimen sequenced was Tregs from blood. These receptors were taken from a human donor in good health.

This chain links TRBV7-8 with TRBJ1-6; D unclear. V lost 0 bases, J lost 11 bases, and 14 bases lay in between. The CDR3 has 15 amino acids. Per the germline V gene, CDR1 is SGHVS and CDR2 is FQNEAQ. CDR3 sequence (DNA): TGTGCCAGCAGCTTAGCGATTGAGGGTCTGACACCCCTCCACTTT. This codes for CASSLAIEGLTPLHF.

This rearrangement joins TRBV5-4 to TRBJ1-2, with 11 bases fitting TRBD1. Germline lookup yields CDR1 SGHNT and CDR2 YYREEE (reference sequence). CDR3 length: 15 residues. V shed 6 bases, J shed 7 bases, and the junction held 11 bases outside the gene matches. The CDR3 DNA sequence: TGTGCCAGCACCTTCCCGGACAGGGGGCTGAGTGGCTACACCTTC. This translates into CASTFPDRGLSGYTF.

The chain joins TRBV29-1 to TRBJ2-1; TRBD2 is a possible D gene (5 bases). V gave up 7 bases and J gave up 7 bases, with 8 bases separating them. CDR3 length equals 10 residues. Germline CDR1 SQVTM, CDR2 ANQGSEA. CDR3 DNA sequence: TGCAGCGGCGGGCATAATGAGCAGTTCTTC. This gives the protein CSGGHNEQFF.

This rearrangement joins TRBV4-1 to TRBJ2-3, with a tentative D call TRBD1 (6 bases). Deletions cut 1 base from V and 5 bases from J, with 13 bases between. CDR3 length: 15 amino acids. Per germline, CDR1 MGHRA and CDR2 YSYEKL. The CDR3 DNA is TGCGCCAGCAGCCAAGGGTCAGGGGATGTAGATACGCAGTATTTT. It encodes CASSQGSGDVDTQYF.

V usage is TRBV7-3 and J usage is TRBJ2-1; 11 nucleotides line up with TRBD2. Germline V gene sequence: CDR1 SGHTA, CDR2 FQGTGA. This CDR3 has 15 amino acids. With 2 bases clipped from V and 6 bases from J, the junction kept 3 bases outside the gene matches. The CDR3: CASSLELAGGNEQFF. The CDR3 coding sequence is TGTGCCAGCAGCTTAGAGCTAGCGGGAGGCAATGAGCAGTTCTTC.

This clone was found a few times. The chain combines TRBV19 with TRBJ2-2, with 11 positions matching TRBD2. V was clipped by 5 bases and J by 3 bases; unmatched bases: 11. CDR3 length equals 18 residues. CDR1 and CDR2 (germline): LNHDA, SQIVND (reference sequence). The CDR3 bases are TGTGCCAGTAGTTTCTCTTTAGCGGGAGGGCCCGACACCGGGGAGCTGTTTTTT. This codes for CASSFSLAGGPDTGELFF.

This clone was found a few times. V and J are TRBV7-2 and TRBJ1-3; TRBD1 might be the D (5 bases). V dropped 10 bases and J dropped 2 bases, with 15 bases sitting between them. The CDR3 totals 14 residues. Germline CDR1 and CDR2: SGHTA and FQGNSA. The CDR3 DNA reads as TGTGCCACCAGTTTAGGGACGGCTGGAAACACCATATATTTT. It specifies CATSLGTAGNTIYF.

This chain joins TRBV7-6 and TRBJ2-7, with D possibly being TRBD1 (6 bases). This CDR3 region has 15 residues. CDR1 SGHVS and CDR2 FNYEAQ come from the germline V gene. Trimming pared 1 base from V and 0 bases from J, leaving 10 bases between. DNA of the CDR3: TGTGCCAGCAGCTTAGATGAGGGGGTCTCCTACGAGCAGTACTTC. It translates to CASSLDEGVSYEQYF.

V gene TRBV18 combines with J gene TRBJ1-2; a weak D match, TRBD1 (5 bases). Germline V gene sequence: CDR1 KGHSH, CDR2 LQKENI. The CDR3 has 14 residues. Trimming pared 0 bases from V and 5 bases from J, leaving 10 bases between. The CDR3 protein is CASSPPRGSYGYTF. In DNA form, the CDR3 reads TGTGCCAGCTCACCACCTAGGGGCTCGTATGGCTACACCTTC.